The entry below describes one T cell receptor beta chain. This record belongs to a study of blood T cell repertoires in COVID-19. Study summary: Sources were T cells, B-cell-depleted T cells, or PBMCs; the material itself was cDNA or gDNA.

CDR3 length: 16 amino acids. CDR1 is SGHRS, CDR2 YFSETQ, per germline. V lost 4 bases, J lost 6 bases, and 9 bases stayed unmatched. TCRdb's table, derived via immunoSEQ multiplex PCR, lists solely in-frame clones and lacks some. The sample includes more than 100,000 clones, around 78% seen only once; the top ten take approximately 2.4%. The sample comprised peripheral blood. The TCR originated in a man between 70 and 80 years old with acute or convalescent COVID-19. V is TRBV5-1 and J is TRBJ2-2; 10 nucleotides match TRBD1. The CDR3 DNA sequence: TGCGCCAGCAGCGCCTCCGGGACAGGGGCCGCCGGGGAGCTGTTTTTT. Translating gives CASSASGTGAAGELFF.